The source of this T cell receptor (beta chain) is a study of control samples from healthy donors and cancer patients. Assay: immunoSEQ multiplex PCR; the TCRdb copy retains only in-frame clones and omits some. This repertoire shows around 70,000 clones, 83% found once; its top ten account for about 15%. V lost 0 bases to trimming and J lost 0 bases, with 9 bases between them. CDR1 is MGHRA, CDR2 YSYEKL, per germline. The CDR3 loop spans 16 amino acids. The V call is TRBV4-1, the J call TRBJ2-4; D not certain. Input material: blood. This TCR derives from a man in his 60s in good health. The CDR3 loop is CASSQDFLLAKNIQYF. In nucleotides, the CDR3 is TGCGCCAGCAGCCAAGATTTTCTCTTAGCCAAAAACATTCAGTACTTC.